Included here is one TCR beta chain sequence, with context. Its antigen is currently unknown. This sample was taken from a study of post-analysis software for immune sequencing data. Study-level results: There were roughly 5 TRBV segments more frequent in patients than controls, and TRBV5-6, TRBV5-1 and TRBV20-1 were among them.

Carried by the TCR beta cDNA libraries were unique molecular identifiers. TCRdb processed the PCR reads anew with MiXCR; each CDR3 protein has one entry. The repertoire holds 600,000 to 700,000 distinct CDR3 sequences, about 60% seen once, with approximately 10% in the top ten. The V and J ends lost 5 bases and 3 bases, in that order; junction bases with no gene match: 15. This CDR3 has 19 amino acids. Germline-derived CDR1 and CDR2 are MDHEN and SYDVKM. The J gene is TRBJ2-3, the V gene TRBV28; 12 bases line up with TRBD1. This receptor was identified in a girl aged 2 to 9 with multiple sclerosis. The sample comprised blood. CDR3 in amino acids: CASSPVPGQGAALTDTQYF. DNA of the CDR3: TGTGCCAGCAGTCCGGTCCCGGGACAGGGGGCGGCCTTAACAGATACGCAGTATTTT.